This T cell receptor beta chain was sequenced for a study of OX40 agonist ivuxolimab in advanced cancers. This clone was seen once. Only in-frame clones appear in the TCRdb table, and some are missing; sequencing was by immunoSEQ multiplex PCR. Here the sample spans tens of thousands of clones, approximately 91% being singletons. CDR1 is KGHSH, CDR2 LQKENI, per germline. The CDR3 extends over 20 amino acids. V lost 6 bases and J 9 bases, leaving 36 bases between the germline ends. The material was CD4+ or CD8+ T cells sorted from blood, obtained in a trial of the OX40 agonist ivuxolimab. The receptor was isolated from an adult with an advanced solid tumor such as melanoma, head and neck, liver or kidney cancer. V and J are TRBV18 and TRBJ2-1; possibly TRBD1 for D (6 bases). CDR3 region: CASSRSAGTIQHTPTIEQFF. DNA for the CDR3: TGTGCCAGCTCCCGCTCGGCAGGGACAATCCAACATACCCCAACAATTGAGCAGTTCTTC.